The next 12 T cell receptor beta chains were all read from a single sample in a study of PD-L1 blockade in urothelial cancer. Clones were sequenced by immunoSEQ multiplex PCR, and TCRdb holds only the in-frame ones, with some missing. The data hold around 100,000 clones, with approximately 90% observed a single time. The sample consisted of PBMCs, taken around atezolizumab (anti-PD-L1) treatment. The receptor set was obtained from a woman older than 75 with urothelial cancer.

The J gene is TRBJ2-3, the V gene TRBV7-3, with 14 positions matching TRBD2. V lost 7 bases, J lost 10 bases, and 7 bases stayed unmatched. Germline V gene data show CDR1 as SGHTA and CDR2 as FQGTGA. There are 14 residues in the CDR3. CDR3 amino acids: CASTFGTSGSPQYF. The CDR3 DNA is TGTGCCAGCACCTTCGGGACTAGCGGGAGCCCGCAGTATTTT.

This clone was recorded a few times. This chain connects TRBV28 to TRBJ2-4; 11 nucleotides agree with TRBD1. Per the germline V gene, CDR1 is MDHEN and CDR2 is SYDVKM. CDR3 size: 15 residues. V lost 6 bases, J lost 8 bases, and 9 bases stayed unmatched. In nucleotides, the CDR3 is TGTGCCAGCAGCCGACCTGGGACAGGGGGATACATTCAGTACTTC. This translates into CASSRPGTGGYIQYF.

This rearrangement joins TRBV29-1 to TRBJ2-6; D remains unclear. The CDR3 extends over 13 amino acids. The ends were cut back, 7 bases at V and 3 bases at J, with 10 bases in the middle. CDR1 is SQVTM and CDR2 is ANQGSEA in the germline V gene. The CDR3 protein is CSAERLGANVLTF. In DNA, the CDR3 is TGCAGCGCCGAGAGGCTTGGGGCCAACGTCCTGACTTTC.

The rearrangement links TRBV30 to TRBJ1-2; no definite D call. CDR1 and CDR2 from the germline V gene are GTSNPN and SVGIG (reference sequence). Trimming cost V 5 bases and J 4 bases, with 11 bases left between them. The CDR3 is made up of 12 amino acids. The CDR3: CAWDLPGYGYTF. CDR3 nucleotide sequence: TGTGCCTGGGACCTCCCAGGCTATGGCTACACCTTC.

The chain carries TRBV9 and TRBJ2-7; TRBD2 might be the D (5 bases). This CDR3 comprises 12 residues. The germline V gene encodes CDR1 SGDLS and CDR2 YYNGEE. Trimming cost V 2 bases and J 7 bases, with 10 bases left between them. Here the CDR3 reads CASSVNSGEQYF. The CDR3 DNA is TGTGCCAGCAGCGTGAATTCGGGGGAGCAGTACTTC.

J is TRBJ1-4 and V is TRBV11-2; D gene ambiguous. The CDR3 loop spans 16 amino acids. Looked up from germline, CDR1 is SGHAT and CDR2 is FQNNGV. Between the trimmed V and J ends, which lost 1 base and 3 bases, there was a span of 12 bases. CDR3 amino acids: CASSLGTLAANEKLFF. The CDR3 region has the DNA TGTGCCAGCAGCTTAGGGACTCTGGCTGCTAATGAAAAACTGTTTTTT.

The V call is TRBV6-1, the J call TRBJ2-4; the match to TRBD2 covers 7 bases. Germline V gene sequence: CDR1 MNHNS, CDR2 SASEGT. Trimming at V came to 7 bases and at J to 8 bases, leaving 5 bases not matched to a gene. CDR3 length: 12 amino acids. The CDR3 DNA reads TGTGCCAGCAATCGACGGGGGGACATTCAGTACTTC. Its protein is CASNRRGDIQYF.

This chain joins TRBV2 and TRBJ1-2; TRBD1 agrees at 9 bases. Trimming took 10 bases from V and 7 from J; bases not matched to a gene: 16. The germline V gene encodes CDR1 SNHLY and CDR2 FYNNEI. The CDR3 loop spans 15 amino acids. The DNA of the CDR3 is TGTGCCATCCCACCCAGGGGACAGGGAAACAGTGGCTACACCTTC. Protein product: CAIPPRGQGNSGYTF.

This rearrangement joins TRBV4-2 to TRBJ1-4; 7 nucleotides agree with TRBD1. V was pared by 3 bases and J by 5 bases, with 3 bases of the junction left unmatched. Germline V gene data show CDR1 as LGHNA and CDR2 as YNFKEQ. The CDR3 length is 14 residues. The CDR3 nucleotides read TGTGCCAGCAGCCAGGCGGGACAGAATGAAAAACTGTTTTTT. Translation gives CASSQAGQNEKLFF.

The CDR3 DNA is TGTGCCAGTGGGACAGTCGGAAACACCATATATTTT. Translating it yields CASGTVGNTIYF. The V and J genes are TRBV13 and TRBJ1-3; TRBD1 aligns across 7 bases. Germline CDR1 PRHDT, CDR2 FYEKMQ (reference sequence). With 9 bases clipped from V and 4 bases from J, the junction kept 3 bases outside the gene matches. This CDR3 comprises 12 residues.

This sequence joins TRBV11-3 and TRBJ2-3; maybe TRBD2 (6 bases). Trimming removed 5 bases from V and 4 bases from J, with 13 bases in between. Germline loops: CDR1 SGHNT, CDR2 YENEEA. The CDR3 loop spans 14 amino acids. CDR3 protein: CASSQRGGADTQYF. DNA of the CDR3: TGTGCCAGCAGCCAACGGGGAGGCGCAGATACGCAGTATTTT.

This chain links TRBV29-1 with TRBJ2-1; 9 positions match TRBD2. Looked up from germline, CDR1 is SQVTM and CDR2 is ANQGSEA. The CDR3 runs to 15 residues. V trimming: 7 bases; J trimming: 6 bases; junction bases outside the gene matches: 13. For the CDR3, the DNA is TGCAGCGCCTCACCCTTAGCGGGAGCGTCCAATGAGCAGTTCTTC. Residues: CSASPLAGASNEQFF.